A single T cell receptor beta chain is shown here with its context. The antigen is unknown. Execution of the assay was at deep level. Sequenced by immunoSEQ multiplex PCR; TCRdb stores in-frame clones only, minus some. The sample shows 1.5 million to 2.5 million clones, about 95% of them seen only once. Positively selected for CCR7, the CD45RO-negative cells used as naive CD8 cells excluded terminally differentiated effector memory CD45RA+ cells. These data belong to a study of shared clonotypes between healthy human individuals. V was clipped by 2 bases and J by 8 bases; unmatched bases: 4. There are 13 residues in the CDR3. In germline, CDR1 is SGDLS, CDR2 YYNGEE. Overall study findings and caveats: Few donors limited the genetic and exposure-history diversity represented.

The sequencing input was naive CD8+ T cells sorted from blood. This chain connects TRBV9 to TRBJ2-1; 7 bases map to TRBD1. The TCR sequence derives from a man between 18 and 35 years old in good health. The CDR3 nucleotides are TGTGCCAGCAGCGTGAGGACAGGTTATGAGCAGTTCTTC. Amino acid sequence: CASSVRTGYEQFF.